This TCR beta chain was identified during a study of cytotoxic CD8 clonotypes in ibrutinib-treated CLL. The sample holds one count of this clone. Repertoires were generated with immunoSEQ multiplex PCR, while TCRdb's copy carries only in-frame clones and drops some. Here the sample spans about 97,000 clones, 78% being singletons. This CDR3 spans 14 amino acids. Trimming removed 3 bases from V and 7 bases from J, with 15 bases in between. Looked up from germline, CDR1 is MDHEN and CDR2 is SYDVKM. This sample comprised PBMCs, obtained after 12 months of ibrutinib treatment. This chain joins TRBV28 and TRBJ1-2, with D perhaps TRBD1 (5 bases). The source of this sequence is a human donor with chronic lymphocytic leukemia. DNA for the CDR3: TGTGCCAGCAGTTTCCTTGGACACTTGGGTGGCTACACCTTC. Residues: CASSFLGHLGGYTF.